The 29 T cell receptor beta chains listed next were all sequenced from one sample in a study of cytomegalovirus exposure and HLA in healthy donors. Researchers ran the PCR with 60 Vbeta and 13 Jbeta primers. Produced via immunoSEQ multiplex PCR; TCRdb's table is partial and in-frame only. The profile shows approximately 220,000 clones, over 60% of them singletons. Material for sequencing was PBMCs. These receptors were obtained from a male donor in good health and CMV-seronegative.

DNA for the CDR3: TGCGCCAGCAGCGCGAGTAGGGGACTAGCTCGCACAGATACGCAGTATTTT. It is translated as CASSASRGLARTDTQYF. The rearrangement joins TRBV5-1 to TRBJ2-3; 9 bases line up with TRBD2. This CDR3 is built from 17 residues. The trim removed 4 bases at V and 1 base at J, leaving 10 bases unmatched. Germline values: CDR1 SGHRS, CDR2 YFSETQ.

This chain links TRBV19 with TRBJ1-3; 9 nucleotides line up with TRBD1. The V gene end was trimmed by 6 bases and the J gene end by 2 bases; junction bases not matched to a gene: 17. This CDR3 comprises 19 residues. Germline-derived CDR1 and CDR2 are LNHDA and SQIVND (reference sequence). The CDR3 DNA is TGTGCCAGTAGACTCCGGGACAGGGCGTTTTTGGAGACTGGAAACACCATATATTTT. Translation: CASRLRDRAFLETGNTIYF. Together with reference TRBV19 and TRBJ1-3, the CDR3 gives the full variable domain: DGGITQSPKYLFRKEGQNVTLSCEQNLNHDAMYWYRQDPGQGLRLIYYSQIVNDFQKGDIAEGYSVSREKKESFPLTVTSAQKNPTAFYLCASRLRDRAFLETGNTIYFGEGSWLTVV.

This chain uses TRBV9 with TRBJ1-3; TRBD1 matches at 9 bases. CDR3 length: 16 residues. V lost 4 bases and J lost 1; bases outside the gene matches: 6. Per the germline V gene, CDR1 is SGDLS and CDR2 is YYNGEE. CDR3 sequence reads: CASSPGQGLSGNTIYF. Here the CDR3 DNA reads TGTGCCAGCAGCCCGGGACAGGGCCTTTCTGGAAACACCATATATTTT.

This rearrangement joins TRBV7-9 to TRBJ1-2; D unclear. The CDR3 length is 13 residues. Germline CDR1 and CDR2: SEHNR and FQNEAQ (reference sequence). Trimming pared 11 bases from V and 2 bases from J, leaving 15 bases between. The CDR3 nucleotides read TGTGCCGTGCGCCTCGAGAAAAACTATGGCTACACCTTC. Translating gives CAVRLEKNYGYTF. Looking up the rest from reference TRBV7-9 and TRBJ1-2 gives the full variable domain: DTGVSQNPRHKITKRGQNVTFRCDPISEHNRLYWYRQTLGQGPEFLTYFQNEAQLEKSRLLSDRFSAERPKGSFSTLEIQRTEQGDSAMYLCAVRLEKNYGYTFGSGTRLTVV.

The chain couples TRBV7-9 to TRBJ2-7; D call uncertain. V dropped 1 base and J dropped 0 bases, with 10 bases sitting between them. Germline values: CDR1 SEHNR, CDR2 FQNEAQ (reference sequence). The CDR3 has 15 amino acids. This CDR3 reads CASSLGSSSSYEQYF. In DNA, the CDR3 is TGTGCCAGCAGCTTAGGCTCCTCTAGCTCCTACGAGCAGTACTTC.

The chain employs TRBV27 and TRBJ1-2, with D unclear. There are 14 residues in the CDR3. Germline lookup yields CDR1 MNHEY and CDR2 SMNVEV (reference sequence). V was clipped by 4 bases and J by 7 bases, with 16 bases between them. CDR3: CASSSWPQDPGYTF. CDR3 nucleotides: TGTGCCAGCAGTTCTTGGCCCCAAGATCCTGGCTACACCTTC.

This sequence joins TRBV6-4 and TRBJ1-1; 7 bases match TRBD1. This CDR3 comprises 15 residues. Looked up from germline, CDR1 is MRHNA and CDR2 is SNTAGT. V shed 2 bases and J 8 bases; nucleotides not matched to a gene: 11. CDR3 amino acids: CASSDHPGQRREAFF. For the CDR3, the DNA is TGTGCCAGCAGTGACCATCCGGGACAGCGAAGGGAAGCTTTCTTT.

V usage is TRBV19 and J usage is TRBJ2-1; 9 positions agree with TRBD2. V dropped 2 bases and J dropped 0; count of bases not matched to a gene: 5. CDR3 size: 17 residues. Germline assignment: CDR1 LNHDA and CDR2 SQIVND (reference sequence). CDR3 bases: TGTGCCAGTAGTATATCGGCGGGAGGGAGCTCCTACAATGAGCAGTTCTTC. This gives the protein CASSISAGGSSYNEQFF. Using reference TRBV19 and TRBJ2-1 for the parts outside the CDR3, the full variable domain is DGGITQSPKYLFRKEGQNVTLSCEQNLNHDAMYWYRQDPGQGLRLIYYSQIVNDFQKGDIAEGYSVSREKKESFPLTVTSAQKNPTAFYLCASSISAGGSSYNEQFFGPGTRLTVL.

The CDR3 is CASSLLPGQGRTYNEQFF. The DNA of the CDR3 is TGCGCCAGCAGCTTGCTCCCGGGACAGGGGCGAACCTACAATGAGCAGTTCTTC. The J gene is TRBJ2-1, the V gene TRBV5-1, with 10 bases that match TRBD1. This CDR3 region has 18 residues. The germline CDR1 and CDR2 sequences are SGHRS and YFSETQ. V lost 1 base, J lost 2 bases, and 9 bases stayed unmatched.

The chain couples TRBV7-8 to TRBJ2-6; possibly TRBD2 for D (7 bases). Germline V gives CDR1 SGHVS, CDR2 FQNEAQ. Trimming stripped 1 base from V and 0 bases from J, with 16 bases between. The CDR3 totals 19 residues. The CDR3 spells CASSLGGRGTYSGANVLTF. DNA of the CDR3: TGTGCCAGCAGCTTAGGGGGGAGGGGGACCTACTCTGGGGCCAACGTCCTGACTTTC.

The CDR3, as DNA: TGTGCCAGCACACAGGGCTGGGGACAAGAGACCCAGTACTTC. Protein: CASTQGWGQETQYF. This sequence joins TRBV25-1 and TRBJ2-5, with D possibly matching TRBD1 (6 bases). This CDR3 contains 14 residues. CDR1 is MGHDK and CDR2 is SYGVNS in the germline V gene. V lost 7 bases to trimming and J lost 2 bases, with 14 bases between them.

Here the CDR3 DNA reads TGCGCCAGCAAGGTGGACAGGGACTCCTACAATGAGCAGTTCTTC. Translated, it gives CASKVDRDSYNEQFF. This chain links TRBV5-1 with TRBJ2-1, with TRBD1 matching 8 bases. Trimming at V came to 6 bases and at J to 0 bases, leaving 5 bases not matched to a gene. The length of the CDR3 is 15 residues. The germline V gene has CDR1 SGHRS and CDR2 YFSETQ.

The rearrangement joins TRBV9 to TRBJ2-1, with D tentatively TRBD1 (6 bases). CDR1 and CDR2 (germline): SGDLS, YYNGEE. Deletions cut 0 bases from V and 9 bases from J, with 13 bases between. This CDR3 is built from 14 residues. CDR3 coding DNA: TGTGCCAGCAGCGTAGTGGCAGGGGCTGGTGAGCAGTTCTTC. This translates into CASSVVAGAGEQFF.

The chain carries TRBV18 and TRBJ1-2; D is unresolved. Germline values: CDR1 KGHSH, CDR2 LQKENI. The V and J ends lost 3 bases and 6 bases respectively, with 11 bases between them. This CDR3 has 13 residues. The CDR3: CASSPEGGDGYTF. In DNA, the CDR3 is TGTGCCAGCTCACCGGAGGGAGGCGATGGCTACACCTTC.

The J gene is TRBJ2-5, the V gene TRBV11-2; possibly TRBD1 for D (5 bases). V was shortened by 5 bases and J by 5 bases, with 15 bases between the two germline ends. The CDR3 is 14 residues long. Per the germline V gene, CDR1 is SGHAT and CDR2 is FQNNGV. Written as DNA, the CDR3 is TGTGCCAGCAGCCGGTCGGCAGGGAAGGAGACCCAGTACTTC. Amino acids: CASSRSAGKETQYF. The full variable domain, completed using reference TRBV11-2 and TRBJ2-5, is EAGVAQSPRYKIIEKRQSVAFWCNPISGHATLYWYQQILGQGPKLLIQFQNNGVVDDSQLPKDRFSAERLKGVDSTLKIQPAKLEDSAVYLCASSRSAGKETQYFGPGTRLLVL.

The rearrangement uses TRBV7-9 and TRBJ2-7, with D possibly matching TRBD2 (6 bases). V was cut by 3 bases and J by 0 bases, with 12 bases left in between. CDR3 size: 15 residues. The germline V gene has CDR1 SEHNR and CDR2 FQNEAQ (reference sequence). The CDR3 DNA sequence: TGTGCCAGCAGCTTGCCGCGGGACGGCTCCTACGAGCAGTACTTC. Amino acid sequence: CASSLPRDGSYEQYF.

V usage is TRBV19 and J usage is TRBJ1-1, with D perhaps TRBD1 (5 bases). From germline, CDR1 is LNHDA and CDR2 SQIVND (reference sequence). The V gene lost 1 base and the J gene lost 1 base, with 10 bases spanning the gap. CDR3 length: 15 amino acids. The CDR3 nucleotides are TGTGCCAGTAGTATAGGGGTTGACAGGAACACTGAAGCTTTCTTT. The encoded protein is CASSIGVDRNTEAFF.

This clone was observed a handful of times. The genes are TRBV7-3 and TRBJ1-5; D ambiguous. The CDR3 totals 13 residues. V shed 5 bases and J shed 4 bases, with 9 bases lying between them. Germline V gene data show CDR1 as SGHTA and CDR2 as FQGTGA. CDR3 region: CASSPGANQPQHF. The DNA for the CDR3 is TGTGCCAGCAGCCCCGGTGCGAATCAGCCCCAGCATTTT.

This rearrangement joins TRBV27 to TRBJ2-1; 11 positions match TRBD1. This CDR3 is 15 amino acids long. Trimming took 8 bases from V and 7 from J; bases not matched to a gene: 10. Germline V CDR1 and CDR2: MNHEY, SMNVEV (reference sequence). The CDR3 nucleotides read TGTGCCAGCCACAACTCCGGGACAGGGGGAAATGAGCAGTTCTTC. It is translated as CASHNSGTGGNEQFF.

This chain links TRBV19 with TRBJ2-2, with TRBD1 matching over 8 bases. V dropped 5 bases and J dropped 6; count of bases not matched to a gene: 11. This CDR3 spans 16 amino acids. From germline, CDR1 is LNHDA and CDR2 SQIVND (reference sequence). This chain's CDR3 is CASSLSGTGLSGELFF. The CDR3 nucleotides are TGTGCCAGTAGTTTATCCGGGACAGGTCTGTCCGGGGAGCTGTTTTTT.

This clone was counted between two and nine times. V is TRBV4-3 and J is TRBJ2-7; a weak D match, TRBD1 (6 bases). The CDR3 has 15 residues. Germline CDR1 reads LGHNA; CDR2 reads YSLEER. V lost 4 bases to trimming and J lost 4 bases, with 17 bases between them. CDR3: CASSLGAGVFYEQYF. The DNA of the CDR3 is TGCGCCAGCAGCCTCGGCGCAGGGGTTTTTTACGAGCAGTACTTC.

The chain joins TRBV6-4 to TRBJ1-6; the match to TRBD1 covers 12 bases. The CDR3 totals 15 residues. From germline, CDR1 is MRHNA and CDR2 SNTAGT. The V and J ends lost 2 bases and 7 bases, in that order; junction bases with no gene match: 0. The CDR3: CASSDGTGGNSPLHF. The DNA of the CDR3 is TGTGCCAGCAGTGACGGGACAGGGGGCAATTCACCCCTCCACTTT.

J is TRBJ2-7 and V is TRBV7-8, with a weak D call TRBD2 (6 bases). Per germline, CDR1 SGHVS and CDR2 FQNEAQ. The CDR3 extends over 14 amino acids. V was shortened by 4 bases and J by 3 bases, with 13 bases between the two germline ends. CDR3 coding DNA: TGTGCCAGCAGCTCCGGACTATACGGCTACGAGCAGTACTTC. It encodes CASSSGLYGYEQYF.

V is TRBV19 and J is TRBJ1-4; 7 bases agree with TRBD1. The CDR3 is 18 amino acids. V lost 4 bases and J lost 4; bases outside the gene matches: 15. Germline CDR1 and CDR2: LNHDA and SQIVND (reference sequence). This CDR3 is CASSTPRTGRLVNEKLFF. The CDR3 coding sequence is TGTGCCAGTAGTACTCCGAGGACAGGCCGTTTAGTTAATGAAAAACTGTTTTTT.

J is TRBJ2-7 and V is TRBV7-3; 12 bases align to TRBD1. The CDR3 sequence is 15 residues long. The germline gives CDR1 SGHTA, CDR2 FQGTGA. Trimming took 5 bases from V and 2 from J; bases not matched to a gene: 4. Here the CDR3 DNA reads TGTGCCAGCAGCCTGGGACAGGGGGCGGCCTACGAGCAGTACTTC. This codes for CASSLGQGAAYEQYF.

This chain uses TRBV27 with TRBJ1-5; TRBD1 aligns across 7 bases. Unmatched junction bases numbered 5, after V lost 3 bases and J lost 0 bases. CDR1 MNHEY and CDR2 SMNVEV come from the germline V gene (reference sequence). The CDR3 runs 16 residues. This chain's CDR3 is CASSLDRRYSNQPQHF. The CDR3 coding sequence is TGTGCCAGCAGTTTGGACAGGCGTTATAGCAATCAGCCCCAGCATTTT.

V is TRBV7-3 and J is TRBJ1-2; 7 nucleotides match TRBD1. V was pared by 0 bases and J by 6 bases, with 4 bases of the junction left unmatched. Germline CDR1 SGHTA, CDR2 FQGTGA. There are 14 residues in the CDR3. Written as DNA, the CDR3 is TGTGCCAGCAGCTTAACGCGCGGACAGGATGGCTACACCTTC. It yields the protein CASSLTRGQDGYTF.

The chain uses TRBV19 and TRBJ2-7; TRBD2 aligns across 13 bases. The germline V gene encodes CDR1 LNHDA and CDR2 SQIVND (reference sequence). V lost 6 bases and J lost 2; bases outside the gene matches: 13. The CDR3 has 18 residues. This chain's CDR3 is CASRRSSLAGGEAYEQYF. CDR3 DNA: TGTGCCAGTAGGCGTTCATCACTAGCGGGAGGGGAAGCCTACGAGCAGTACTTC.

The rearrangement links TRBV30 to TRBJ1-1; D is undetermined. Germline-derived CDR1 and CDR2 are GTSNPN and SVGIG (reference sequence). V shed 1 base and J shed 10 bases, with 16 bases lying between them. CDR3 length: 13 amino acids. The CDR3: CAWSGSSMRGAFF. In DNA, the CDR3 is TGTGCCTGGAGTGGCAGTTCCATGAGAGGAGCTTTCTTT.